Below, 18 T cell receptor beta chains from the same sample are listed, as sequenced in a study of blood T cell repertoires in COVID-19. Profiling relied on immunoSEQ multiplex PCR, and the TCRdb table lists in-frame clones only, not all of them. The table has more than 150,000 clones, about four fifths seen once; the top ten hold about 15%. Sequencing was carried out using peripheral blood. These receptors were obtained from an elderly woman with acute or convalescent COVID-19.

This clone appeared a few times. This chain links TRBV4-2 with TRBJ2-7, with a possible D match to TRBD1 (5 bases). CDR1 LGHNA and CDR2 YNFKEQ come from the germline V gene. This CDR3 region has 15 residues. Trimming removed 1 base at V and 0 bases at J, with 10 bases between. CDR3 protein: CASSQGQRLSYEQYF. In DNA form, the CDR3 reads TGTGCCAGCAGCCAAGGACAGCGACTCTCCTACGAGCAGTACTTC.

The rearrangement links TRBV14 to TRBJ1-2, with 8 bases aligning to TRBD1. V dropped 1 base and J dropped 4; count of bases not matched to a gene: 17. Germline CDR1 reads SGHDN; CDR2 reads FVKESK. CDR3 length: 19 residues. The CDR3 DNA reads as TGTGCCAGCAGCCAAGCCTGGGACAGGCCCTCCGAGACTCGCTATGGCTACACCTTC. As protein: CASSQAWDRPSETRYGYTF. Together with reference TRBV14 and TRBJ1-2, the CDR3 gives the full variable domain: EAGVTQFPSHSVIEKGQTVTLRCDPISGHDNLYWYRRVMGKEIKFLLHFVKESKQDESGMPNNRFLAERTGGTYSTLKVQPAELEDSGVYFCASSQAWDRPSETRYGYTFGSGTRLTVV.

This clone was seen a handful of times. The V call is TRBV7-8, the J call TRBJ1-4; D is possibly TRBD1 (6 bases). The CDR3 is made up of 16 amino acids. The germline V gene encodes CDR1 SGHVS and CDR2 FQNEAQ. V was shortened by 4 bases and J by 4 bases, with 16 bases between the two germline ends. The CDR3 sequence is CASSSALTGSNEKLFF. The CDR3 DNA is TGTGCCAGCAGCTCCGCCCTCACAGGGAGTAATGAAAAACTGTTTTTT.

J is TRBJ2-1 and V is TRBV6-5; 8 bases map to TRBD1. J lost 7 bases, V lost 5 bases, and 7 bases had no gene match. CDR3 length: 14 amino acids. Germline lookup yields CDR1 MNHEY and CDR2 SVGAGI. The CDR3: CASSKTGAGNEQFF. CDR3 DNA: TGTGCCAGCAGTAAGACAGGGGCGGGGAATGAGCAGTTCTTC.

The J gene is TRBJ1-1, the V gene TRBV2, with 8 bases that match TRBD1. The CDR3 extends over 14 amino acids. The V and J ends lost 3 bases and 5 bases, in that order; junction bases with no gene match: 5. Looked up from germline, CDR1 is SNHLY and CDR2 is FYNNEI. The CDR3 DNA reads TGTGCCAGCAGTGATCAGGGGGCGGTAACTGAAGCTTTCTTT. This sequence encodes CASSDQGAVTEAFF.

The rearrangement links TRBV12-3 or TRBV12-4 to TRBJ2-3; unclear D gene. V lost 6 bases, J lost 5 bases, and 12 bases lay in between. The CDR3 spans 13 residues. For the CDR3, the DNA is TGTGCCAGCAGATCACAACCCAGAGATACGCAGTATTTT. It is translated as CASRSQPRDTQYF.

V and J are TRBV7-9 and TRBJ1-3, with D unresolved. V was pared by 3 bases and J by 8 bases, with 17 bases between. The CDR3 is 15 amino acids. Germline-derived CDR1 and CDR2 are SEHNR and FQNEAQ (reference sequence). The CDR3 DNA follows: TGTGCCAGCAGCTTTGCTCTAGAGATCGAGCACACCATATATTTT. It specifies CASSFALEIEHTIYF.

The rearrangement uses TRBV7-9 and TRBJ2-5, with TRBD2 matching 7 bases. Germline assignment: CDR1 SEHNR and CDR2 FQNEAQ (reference sequence). The CDR3 extends over 15 amino acids. The V and J ends lost 3 bases and 2 bases, in that order; junction bases with no gene match: 6. In DNA form, the CDR3 reads TGTGCCAGCAGCTTTGTGCGAGCGGGGCAAGAGACCCAGTACTTC. Protein sequence: CASSFVRAGQETQYF.

The CDR3 sequence is CASSQNDRNTEAFF. The CDR3 DNA is TGTGCCAGCAGCCAAAACGACAGGAACACTGAAGCTTTCTTT. V is TRBV3-1 (or the pseudogene TRBV3-2) and J is TRBJ1-1; a possible D gene is TRBD1 (5 bases). CDR1 and CDR2 (germline): LGHDT, YNNKEL (reference sequence). The CDR3 length is 14 residues. Trimming took off 2 bases at V and 1 base at J, with 8 bases between the two ends.

CDR3 bases: TGTGCCAGCAGTCCGACAGGAGAACCGAACACTGAAGCTTTCTTT. This gives the protein CASSPTGEPNTEAFF. V is TRBV28 and J is TRBJ1-1; D may be TRBD1 (6 bases). CDR1 MDHEN and CDR2 SYDVKM come from the germline V gene. This CDR3 has 15 amino acids. V shed 5 bases and J shed 1 base, with 14 bases lying between them.

The V and J genes are TRBV18 and TRBJ1-1; 9 bases match TRBD1. This CDR3 spans 16 amino acids. Trimming removed 6 bases from V and 11 bases from J; junction bases left unmatched: 19. Germline V gene data show CDR1 as KGHSH and CDR2 as LQKENI. Here the CDR3 DNA reads TGTGCCAGCTCCCAATCCGGACAGGGGAAAGGAGTAACGGCTTTCTTT. Translated, it gives CASSQSGQGKGVTAFF.

The rearrangement joins TRBV30 to TRBJ2-7; no clear D. The V gene's germline CDR1 is GTSNPN and CDR2 SVGIG (reference sequence). Trimming stripped 0 bases from V and 9 bases from J, with 15 bases between. The CDR3 covers 13 residues. The CDR3 loop is CAWSVLQAAGQYF. The DNA of the CDR3 is TGTGCCTGGAGTGTATTGCAGGCTGCAGGGCAGTACTTC.

The chain carries TRBV5-4 and TRBJ2-5, with 11 bases lining up with TRBD2. This CDR3 is built from 16 residues. CDR1 and CDR2 (germline): SGHNT, YYREEE (reference sequence). V gave up 0 bases and J gave up 5 bases; unmatched junction bases: 6. In nucleotides, the CDR3 is TGTGCCAGCAGCTTGGCTGGTAGCGGGAGGGGGGAGACCCAGTACTTC. It translates to CASSLAGSGRGETQYF.

V usage is TRBV7-2 and J usage is TRBJ2-2; a possible D gene is TRBD1 (6 bases). Trimming pared 9 bases from V and 4 bases from J, leaving 9 bases between. Germline V gene data show CDR1 as SGHTA and CDR2 as FQGNSA. The CDR3 sequence is 12 residues long. The CDR3 DNA reads TGTGCCAGTGCAGGGGTCACCGGGGAGCTGTTTTTT. This encodes CASAGVTGELFF. Based on the CDR3 plus reference TRBV7-2 and TRBJ2-2, the full variable domain is GAGVSQSPSNKVTEKGKDVELRCDPISGHTALYWYRQSLGQGLEFLIYFQGNSAPDKSGLPSDRFSAERTGGSVSTLTIQRTQQEDSAVYLCASAGVTGELFFGEGSRLTVL.

V usage is TRBV4-1 and J usage is TRBJ1-1, with D unresolved. The germline CDR1 and CDR2 sequences are MGHRA and YSYEKL. V was pared by 1 base and J by 0 bases, with 18 bases between. The CDR3 runs to 18 residues. As DNA, the CDR3 is TGCGCCAGCAGCCAAGGTCCGCTAACTAGGGTCATGAACACTGAAGCTTTCTTT. This sequence encodes CASSQGPLTRVMNTEAFF.

The chain employs TRBV6-5 and TRBJ2-7, with no clear D. V was pared by 6 bases and J by 3 bases, with 6 bases between. Germline loops: CDR1 MNHEY, CDR2 SVGAGI. This CDR3 has 11 residues. In DNA, the CDR3 is TGTGCCAGCAGCCGACTCTACGAGCAGTACTTC. This codes for CASSRLYEQYF.

This rearrangement joins TRBV6-5 to TRBJ1-2; 7 positions agree with TRBD1. The germline CDR1 and CDR2 sequences are MNHEY and SVGAGI. CDR3 length equals 15 residues. Trimming at V came to 5 bases and at J to 2 bases, leaving 8 bases not matched to a gene. As DNA, the CDR3 is TGTGCCAGCAGTCTCCAGACAGGGCTCAACTATGGCTACACCTTC. It encodes CASSLQTGLNYGYTF.

V usage is TRBV9 and J usage is TRBJ2-7; the D is unclear. Deletions cut 4 bases from V and 0 bases from J, with 14 bases between. Germline V gene lookup returns CDR1 SGDLS and CDR2 YYNGEE. This CDR3 contains 15 residues. The CDR3 nucleotides are TGTGCCAGCAGCCCTAGTGAGGTAATCTCCTACGAGCAGTACTTC. Translated, it gives CASSPSEVISYEQYF.